The clone carrying this T cell receptor beta chain was picked up one time. No antigen is known for it. V shed 0 bases, J shed 6 bases, and the junction held 12 bases outside the gene matches. CDR3 length: 17 residues. In germline, CDR1 is LGHNA, CDR2 YSLEER. Specified time point: week 23, last vaccination. Every vaccination contained 300 ug of the mutant IDH1 20-mer peptide and was paired with topical imiquimod. New WHO grade 3 or 4 astrocytomas that were IDH1-mutant and ATRX-lost occurred in the donors. Only in-frame clones appear in the TCRdb table, and some are missing; sequencing was by immunoSEQ multiplex PCR. The sample shows just under 45,000 clones, around 93% of them seen only once. The entry originates in a study of a mutant IDH1 vaccine in newly diagnosed glioma. Study context: First vaccine doses came 4-6 weeks after radiotherapy alone, or with temozolomide cycles. Every participant had undergone radiotherapy, temozolomide, or both before, and most underwent both.

Whole-study findings and limits: Detectable vaccine-induced immune responses arose in 93.3% of patients.

The gene calls are TRBV4-3 and TRBJ2-3; 7 nucleotides align to TRBD2. Source: PBMCs, taken from a glioma patient whose treatment included an IDH1 peptide vaccine. This clonotype originated in a man aged 45-65 years with glioma. CDR3 loop: CASSQDRRLRGSDTQYF. DNA for the CDR3: TGCGCCAGCAGCCAAGATCGAAGGTTGCGGGGGTCGGATACGCAGTATTTT.